Given below is one T cell receptor beta chain in context. Its antigen is still unknown. Enrolled patients, whose metastatic non-small-cell lung cancer was chemo-refractory, received focal radiation plus CTLA-4 blockade with ipilimumab. Clones were sequenced by immunoSEQ multiplex PCR, and TCRdb holds only the in-frame ones, with some missing. Of 81,000 or so clones detected, around 83% appear once; the ten largest clones hold 13% to 15%. The data are from a study of radiotherapy plus CTLA-4 blockade in lung cancer. Study-level information: Roughly a sixth of enrolled patients responded objectively, and 31% had disease control.

General study results and limits: Blood TCR clones of tumor origin expanded after radiotherapy plus ipilimumab. Alongside interferon-beta, early blood T cell clone dynamics were reportedly the best predictor of response.

Sequenced material: peripheral blood, taken from a patient treated with radiotherapy plus ipilimumab. This receptor was identified in a human donor with non-small cell lung cancer that progressed on radiotherapy plus ipilimumab.

This chain's CDR3 is CASSYSMRGGTEAFF. In nucleotides, the CDR3 is TGTGCCAGCAGTTACTCGATGAGGGGGGGCACTGAAGCTTTCTTT. The chain is built from TRBV6-5 and TRBJ1-1; tentative D call: TRBD1 (6 bases). The CDR3 has 15 amino acids. V lost 0 bases, J lost 4 bases, and 12 bases lay in between. The V gene's germline CDR1 is MNHEY and CDR2 SVGAGI.